This T cell receptor (beta chain) was documented in a study of control samples from healthy donors and cancer patients. V was cut by 5 bases and J by 4 bases, with 19 bases left in between. Germline loops: CDR1 SEHNR, CDR2 FQNEAQ (reference sequence). This CDR3 spans 16 amino acids. Profiling relied on immunoSEQ multiplex PCR, and the TCRdb table lists in-frame clones only, not all of them. Here the sample spans roughly 130,000 clones, roughly 92% being singletons. The chain uses TRBV7-9 and TRBJ2-3; D gene uncertain. Sequences were obtained from blood. This clonotype was obtained from a young man in good health. Written as DNA, the CDR3 is TGTGCCAGCAGCCAGCGCAATGCGGTGCTGGCAGATACGCAGTATTTT. Protein sequence: CASSQRNAVLADTQYF.